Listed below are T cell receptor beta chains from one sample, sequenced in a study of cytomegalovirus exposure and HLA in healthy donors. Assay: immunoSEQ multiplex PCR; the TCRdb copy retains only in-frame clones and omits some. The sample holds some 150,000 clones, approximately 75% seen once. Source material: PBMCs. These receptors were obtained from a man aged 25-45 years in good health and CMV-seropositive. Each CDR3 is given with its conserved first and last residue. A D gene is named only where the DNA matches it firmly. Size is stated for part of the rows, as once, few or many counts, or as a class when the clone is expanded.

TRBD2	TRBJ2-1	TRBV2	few	CASSELSSGDYNEQFF	TGTGCCAGCAGTGAATTGTCTAGCGGGGACTACAATGAGCAGTTCTTC
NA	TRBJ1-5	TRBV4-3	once	CASSQDLYQPQHF	TGCGCCAGCAGCCAAGATCTCTATCAGCCCCAGCATTTT
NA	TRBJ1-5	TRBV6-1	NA	CATLRQDSQPQHF	TGTGCCACGCTGAGACAGGATTCCCAGCCCCAGCATTTT
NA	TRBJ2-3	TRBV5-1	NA	CASSLAGNPTDTQYF	TGCGCCAGCAGCTTGGCGGGGAATCCCACAGATACGCAGTATTTT
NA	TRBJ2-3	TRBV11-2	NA	CASSSPGHDLVSTDTQYF	TGTGCCAGCAGCTCTCCGGGACACGACCTCGTCAGCACAGATACGCAGTATTTT
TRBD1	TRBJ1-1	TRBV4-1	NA	CASTLGQGAGTEAFF	TGCGCCAGCACCCTAGGACAGGGGGCGGGGACTGAAGCTTTCTTT
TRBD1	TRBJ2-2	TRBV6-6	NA	CASSRQGADTGELFF	TGTGCCAGCAGCAGACAGGGGGCGGACACCGGGGAGCTGTTTTTT
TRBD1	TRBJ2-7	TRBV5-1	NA	CASSPGGRYEQYF	TGCGCCAGCAGTCCAGGGGGTAGGTACGAGCAGTACTTC
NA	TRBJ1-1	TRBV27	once	CASSSTGIWAEAFF	TGTGCCAGCAGTTCCACAGGGATTTGGGCGGAAGCTTTCTTT
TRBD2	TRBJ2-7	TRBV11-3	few	CASSRAGGSSEQYF	TGTGCCAGCAGCCGAGCGGGGGGCTCATCCGAGCAGTACTTC
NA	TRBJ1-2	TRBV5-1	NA	CASSLEDEGDYGYTF	TGCGCCAGCAGCTTGGAGGACGAGGGCGACTATGGCTACACCTTC
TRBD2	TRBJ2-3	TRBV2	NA	CASRKGTSGGADTQYF	TGTGCCAGCAGAAAAGGGACTAGCGGGGGGGCAGATACGCAGTATTTT
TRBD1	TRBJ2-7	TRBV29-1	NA	CSAGTDYEQYF	TGCAGCGCTGGGACAGACTACGAGCAGTACTTC
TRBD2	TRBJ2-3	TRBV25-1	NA	CASSQRGGVDTQYF	TGTGCCAGCAGTCAACGGGGGGGCGTAGATACGCAGTATTTT
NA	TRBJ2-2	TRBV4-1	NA	CASSHAQFSGPDTGELFF	TGCGCCAGCAGCCATGCACAGTTTAGCGGACCAGACACCGGGGAGCTGTTTTTT
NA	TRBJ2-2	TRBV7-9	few	CASSRRDINTGELFF	TGTGCCAGCAGCCGCCGGGACATAAACACCGGGGAGCTGTTTTTT